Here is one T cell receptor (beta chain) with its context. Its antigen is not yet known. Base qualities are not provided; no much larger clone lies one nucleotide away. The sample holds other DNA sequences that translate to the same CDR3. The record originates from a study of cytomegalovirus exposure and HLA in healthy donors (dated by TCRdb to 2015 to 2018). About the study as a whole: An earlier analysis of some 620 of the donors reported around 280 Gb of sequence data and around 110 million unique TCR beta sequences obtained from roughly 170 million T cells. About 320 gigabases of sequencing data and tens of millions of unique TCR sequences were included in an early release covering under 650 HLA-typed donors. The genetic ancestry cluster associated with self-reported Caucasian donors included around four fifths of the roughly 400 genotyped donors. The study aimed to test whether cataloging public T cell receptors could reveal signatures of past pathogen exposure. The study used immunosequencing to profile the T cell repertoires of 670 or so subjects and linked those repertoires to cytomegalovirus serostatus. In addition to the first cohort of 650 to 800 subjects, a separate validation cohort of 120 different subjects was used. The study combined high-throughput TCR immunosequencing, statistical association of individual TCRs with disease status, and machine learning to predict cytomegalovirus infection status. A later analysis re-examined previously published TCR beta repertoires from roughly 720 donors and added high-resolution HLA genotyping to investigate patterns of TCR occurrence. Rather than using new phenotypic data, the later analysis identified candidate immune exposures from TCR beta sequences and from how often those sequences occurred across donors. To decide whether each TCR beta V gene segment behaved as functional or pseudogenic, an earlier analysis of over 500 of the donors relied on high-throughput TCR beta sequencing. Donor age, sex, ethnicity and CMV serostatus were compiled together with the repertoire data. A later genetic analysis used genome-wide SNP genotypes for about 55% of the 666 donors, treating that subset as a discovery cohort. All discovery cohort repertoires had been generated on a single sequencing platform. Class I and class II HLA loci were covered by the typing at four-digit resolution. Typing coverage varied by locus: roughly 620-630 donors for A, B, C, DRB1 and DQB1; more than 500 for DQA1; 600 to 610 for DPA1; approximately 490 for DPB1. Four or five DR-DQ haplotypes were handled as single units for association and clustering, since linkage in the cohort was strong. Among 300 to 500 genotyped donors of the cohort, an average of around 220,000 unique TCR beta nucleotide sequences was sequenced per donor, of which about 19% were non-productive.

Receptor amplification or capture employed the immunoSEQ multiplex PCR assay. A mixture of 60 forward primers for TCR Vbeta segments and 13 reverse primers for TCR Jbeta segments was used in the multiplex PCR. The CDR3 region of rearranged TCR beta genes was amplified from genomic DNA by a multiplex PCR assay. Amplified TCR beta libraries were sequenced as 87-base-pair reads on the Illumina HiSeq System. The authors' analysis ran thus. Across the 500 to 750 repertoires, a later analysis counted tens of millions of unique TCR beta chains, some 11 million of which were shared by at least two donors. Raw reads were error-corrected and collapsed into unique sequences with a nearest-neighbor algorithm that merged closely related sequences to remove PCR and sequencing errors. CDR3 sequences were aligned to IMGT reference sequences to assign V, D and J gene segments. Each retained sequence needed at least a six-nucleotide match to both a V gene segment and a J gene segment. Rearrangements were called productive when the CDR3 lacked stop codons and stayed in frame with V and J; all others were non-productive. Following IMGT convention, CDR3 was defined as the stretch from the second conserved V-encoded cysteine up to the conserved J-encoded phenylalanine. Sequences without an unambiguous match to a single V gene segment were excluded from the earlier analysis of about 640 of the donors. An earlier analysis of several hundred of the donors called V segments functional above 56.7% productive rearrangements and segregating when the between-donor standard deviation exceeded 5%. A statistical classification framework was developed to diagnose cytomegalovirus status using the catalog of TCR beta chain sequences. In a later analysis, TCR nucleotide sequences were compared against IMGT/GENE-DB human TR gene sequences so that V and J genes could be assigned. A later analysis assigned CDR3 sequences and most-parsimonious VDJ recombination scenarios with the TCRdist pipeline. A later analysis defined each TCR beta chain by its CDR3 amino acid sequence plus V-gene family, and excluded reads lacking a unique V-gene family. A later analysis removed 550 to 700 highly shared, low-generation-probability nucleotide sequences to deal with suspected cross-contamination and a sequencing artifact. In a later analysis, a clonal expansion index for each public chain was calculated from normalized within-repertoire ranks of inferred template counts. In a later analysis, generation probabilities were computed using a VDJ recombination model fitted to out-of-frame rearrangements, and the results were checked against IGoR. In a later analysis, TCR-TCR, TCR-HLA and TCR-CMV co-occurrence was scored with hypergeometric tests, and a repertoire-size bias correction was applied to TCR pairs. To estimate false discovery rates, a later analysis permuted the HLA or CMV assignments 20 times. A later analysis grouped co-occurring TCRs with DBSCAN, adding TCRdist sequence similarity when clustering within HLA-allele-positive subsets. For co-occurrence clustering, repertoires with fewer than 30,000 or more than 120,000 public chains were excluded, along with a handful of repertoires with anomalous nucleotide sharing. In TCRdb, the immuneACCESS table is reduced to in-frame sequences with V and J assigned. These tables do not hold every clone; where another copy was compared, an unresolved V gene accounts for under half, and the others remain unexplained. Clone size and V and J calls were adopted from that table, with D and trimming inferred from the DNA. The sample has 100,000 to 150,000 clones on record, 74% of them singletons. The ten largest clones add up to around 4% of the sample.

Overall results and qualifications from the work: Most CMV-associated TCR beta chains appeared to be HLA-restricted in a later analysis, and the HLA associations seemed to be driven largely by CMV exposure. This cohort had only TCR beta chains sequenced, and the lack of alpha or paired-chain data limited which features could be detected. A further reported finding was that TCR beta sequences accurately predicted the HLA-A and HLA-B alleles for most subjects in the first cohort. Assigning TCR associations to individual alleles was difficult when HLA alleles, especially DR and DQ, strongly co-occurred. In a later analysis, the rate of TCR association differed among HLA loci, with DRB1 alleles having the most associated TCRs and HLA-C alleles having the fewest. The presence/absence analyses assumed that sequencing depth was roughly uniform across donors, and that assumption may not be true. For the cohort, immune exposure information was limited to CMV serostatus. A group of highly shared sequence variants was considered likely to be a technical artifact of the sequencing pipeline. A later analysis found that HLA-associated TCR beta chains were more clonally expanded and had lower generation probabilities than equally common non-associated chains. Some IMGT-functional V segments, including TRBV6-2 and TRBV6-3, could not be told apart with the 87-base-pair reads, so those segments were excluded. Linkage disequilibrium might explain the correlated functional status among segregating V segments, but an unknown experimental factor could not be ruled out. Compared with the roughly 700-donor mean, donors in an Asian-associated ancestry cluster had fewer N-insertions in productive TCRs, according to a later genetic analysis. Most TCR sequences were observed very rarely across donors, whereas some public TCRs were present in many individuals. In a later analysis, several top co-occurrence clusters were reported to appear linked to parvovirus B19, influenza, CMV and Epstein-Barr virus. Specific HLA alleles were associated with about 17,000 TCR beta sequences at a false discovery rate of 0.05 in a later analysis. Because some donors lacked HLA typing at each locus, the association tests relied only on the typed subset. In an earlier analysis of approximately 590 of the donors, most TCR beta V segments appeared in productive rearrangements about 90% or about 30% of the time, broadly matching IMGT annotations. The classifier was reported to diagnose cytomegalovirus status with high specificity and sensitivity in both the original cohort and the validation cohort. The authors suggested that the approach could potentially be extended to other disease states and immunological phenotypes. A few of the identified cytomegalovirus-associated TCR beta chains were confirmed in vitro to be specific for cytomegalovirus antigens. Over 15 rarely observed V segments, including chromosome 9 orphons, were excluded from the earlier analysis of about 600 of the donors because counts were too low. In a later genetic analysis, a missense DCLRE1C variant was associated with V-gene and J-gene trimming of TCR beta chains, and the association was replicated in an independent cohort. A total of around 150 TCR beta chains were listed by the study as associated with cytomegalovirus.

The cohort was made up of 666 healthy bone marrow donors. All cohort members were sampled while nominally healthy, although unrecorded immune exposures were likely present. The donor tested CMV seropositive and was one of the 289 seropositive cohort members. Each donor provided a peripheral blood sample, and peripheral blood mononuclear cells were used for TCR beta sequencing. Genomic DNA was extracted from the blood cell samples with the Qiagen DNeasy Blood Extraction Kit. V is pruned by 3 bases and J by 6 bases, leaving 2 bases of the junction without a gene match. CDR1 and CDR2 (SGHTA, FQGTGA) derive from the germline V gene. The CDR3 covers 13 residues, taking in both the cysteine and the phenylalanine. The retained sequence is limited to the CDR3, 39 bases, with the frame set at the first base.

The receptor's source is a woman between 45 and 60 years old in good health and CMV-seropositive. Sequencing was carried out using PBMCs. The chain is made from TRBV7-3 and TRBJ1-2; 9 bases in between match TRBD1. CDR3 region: CASSFGTGHGYTF. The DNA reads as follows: TGTGCCAGCAGCTTCGGGACAGGGCATGGCTACACCTTC.